Shown below are 26 T cell receptor beta chains from a single sample sequenced in a study of early T cells in non-severe SARS-CoV-2 infection (dated by TCRdb to about 2021). Library generation was performed with 5' RACE. Sequenced using a NextSeq 500. TCRdb reran the public reads through fastp at Q25 and MiXCR, keeping productive beta chains. Every distinct CDR3 protein forms one entry, paired with its most common genes and DNA. Here the sample has about 49,000 distinct CDR3 sequences; 6.5% occur a single time. The biggest ten clones account for over 2.5% of the sample. The material was whole blood, obtained at baseline. These receptors all come from an adult who was a healthcare worker with PCR-confirmed SARS-CoV-2 infection or an uninfected control (not recorded which).

The chain has TRBV19 and TRBJ2-5; 10 bases line up with TRBD1. The CDR3 runs to 16 residues. J lost 5 bases, V lost 5 bases, and 11 bases had no gene match. The V gene's germline CDR1 is LNHDA and CDR2 SQIVND (reference sequence). CDR3: CASSPRDRGLEETQYF. The CDR3 DNA sequence: TGTGCCAGTAGTCCCAGGGACAGGGGCCTGGAGGAGACCCAGTACTTC.

This clonotype was seen a handful of times. The V and J genes are TRBV12-3 or TRBV12-4 and TRBJ2-7, with 8 bases aligning to TRBD1. CDR3 length: 13 amino acids. The trim removed 3 bases at V and 3 bases at J, leaving 1 base unmatched. In DNA, the CDR3 is TGTGCCAGCAGTTTCACAGGGGGCTACGAGCAGTACTTC. It is translated as CASSFTGGYEQYF.

This clonotype was seen repeatedly, ten times or more. The rearrangement uses TRBV18 and TRBJ2-7; D gene uncertain. Germline V CDR1 and CDR2: KGHSH, LQKENI. The length of the CDR3 is 14 residues. Trimming shortened V by 2 bases and J by 0 bases, and 8 bases separated the two germline ends. The CDR3 protein is CASSPAPSSYEQYF. The CDR3 region has the DNA TGTGCCAGCTCACCAGCGCCCAGCTCCTACGAGCAGTACTTC.

This clonotype was seen only a few times. The chain carries TRBV19 and TRBJ1-5, with TRBD1 identical over 12 bases. Germline values: CDR1 LNHDA, CDR2 SQIVND (reference sequence). V dropped 3 bases and J dropped 1; count of bases not matched to a gene: 4. The CDR3 extends over 17 amino acids. CDR3 in amino acids: CASSIPGQGASNQPQHF. The CDR3 DNA is TGTGCCAGTAGTATTCCGGGACAGGGGGCGAGCAATCAGCCCCAGCATTTT.

This clonotype was observed at least ten times. Written as DNA, the CDR3 is TGTGCCAGCAGTTCCGCCCATGAGCAGTTCTTC. Amino acid sequence: CASSSAHEQFF. The V call is TRBV28, the J call TRBJ2-1; the D is unclear. Germline V lookup: CDR1 MDHEN, CDR2 SYDVKM. Trimming took off 4 bases at V and 8 bases at J, with 6 bases between the two ends. This CDR3 region has 11 residues.

J is TRBJ2-2 and V is TRBV7-9; no reliable D call. Germline CDR1 SEHNR, CDR2 FQNEAQ (reference sequence). Trimming removed 5 bases at V and 6 bases at J, with 10 bases between. CDR3 size: 13 residues. The CDR3 sequence is CASSPTYPGELFF. Written as DNA, the CDR3 is TGTGCCAGCAGCCCGACCTACCCCGGGGAGCTGTTTTTT.

This clonotype was recorded at least ten times. V and J are TRBV7-8 and TRBJ2-7; no reliable D call. Germline V gene data show CDR1 as SGHVS and CDR2 as FQNEAQ. This CDR3 contains 13 residues. V lost 4 bases to trimming and J lost 2 bases, with 9 bases between them. CDR3 in DNA: TGTGCCAGCAGCTCACTTGCAACCTACGAGCAGTACTTC. It translates to CASSSLATYEQYF.

This clonotype was observed a few times. V gene TRBV7-3 combines with J gene TRBJ2-7; D is ambiguous. V lost 1 base and J 6 bases, leaving 16 bases between the germline ends. Germline CDR1 SGHTA, CDR2 FQGTGA. The CDR3 covers 15 residues. CDR3 protein: CASSLMGGQSSEQYF. The CDR3 nucleotides are TGTGCCAGCAGCTTAATGGGTGGGCAGTCCAGCGAGCAGTACTTC.

Worth noting for this clonotype: A much larger clone differs from this one at a single base, so this may be a read error. The chain employs TRBV6-2 or TRBV6-3 and TRBJ2-7; D gene unclear. The CDR3 sequence is 12 residues long. V was clipped by 2 bases and J by 1 base, with 3 bases between them. CDR1 MNHEY and CDR2 SVGEGT come from the germline V gene. The CDR3 region has the DNA TGTGCCAGCAGTTACCCGTCCTACGAGCAGTACTTC. Amino acid sequence: CASSYPSYEQYF.

The table lists this clonotype with many counts. The chain joins TRBV30 to TRBJ2-7; D remains ambiguous. This CDR3 is 11 amino acids long. The germline V and J ends were trimmed by 1 base and 6 bases, with 7 bases remaining between them. Germline V gives CDR1 GTSNPN, CDR2 SVGIG (reference sequence). In DNA, the CDR3 is TGTGCCTGGAGTGATCCCGTCGAGCAGTACTTC. This codes for CAWSDPVEQYF.

The genes are TRBV6-2 or TRBV6-3 and TRBJ2-7; D might be TRBD1 or TRBD2, each matching 6 bases. This CDR3 comprises 14 residues. Germline V gene lookup returns CDR1 MNHEY and CDR2 SVGEGT. The V gene lost 0 bases and the J gene lost 6 bases, with 12 bases spanning the gap. The CDR3 is CASSYSRGQGEQYF. The CDR3 nucleotides are TGTGCCAGCAGTTACTCTCGGGGGCAAGGCGAGCAGTACTTC.

This chain joins TRBV2 and TRBJ2-5; 8 positions match TRBD2. The CDR3 loop spans 15 amino acids. J was trimmed by 1 base and V by 3 bases; bases with no gene match: 4. Germline V gene lookup returns CDR1 SNHLY and CDR2 FYNNEI. The CDR3 protein is CASSDSGVFQETQYF. The CDR3 nucleotides read TGTGCCAGCAGTGATAGCGGGGTATTCCAAGAGACCCAGTACTTC.

In this sample, this clonotype turned up a few times. The chain joins TRBV4-3 to TRBJ2-5; no reliable D call. The CDR3 has 19 amino acids. CDR1 is LGHNA and CDR2 is YSLEER in the germline V gene. Trimming cost V 0 bases and J 5 bases, with 25 bases left between them. The CDR3 loop is CASSQDFSGGSIPRETQYF. The CDR3 DNA reads as TGCGCCAGCAGCCAAGATTTCTCTGGTGGCTCCATTCCTCGGGAGACCCAGTACTTC.

This clonotype has a count of ten or more. The rearrangement joins TRBV4-3 to TRBJ2-3; 8 nucleotides agree with TRBD1. The CDR3 loop spans 16 amino acids. V shed 3 bases and J 0 bases; nucleotides not matched to a gene: 5. CDR1 and CDR2 (germline): LGHNA, YSLEER. The CDR3 loop reads CASSHARDRSTDTQYF. CDR3 nucleotide sequence: TGCGCCAGCAGCCACGCCCGGGACAGGAGCACAGATACGCAGTATTTT.

This clonotype has at least ten counts. The chain is built from TRBV13 and TRBJ2-3, with TRBD1 matching 10 bases. The CDR3 totals 15 residues. In germline, CDR1 is PRHDT, CDR2 FYEKMQ (reference sequence). Trimming took 4 bases from V and 1 from J; bases not matched to a gene: 2. The CDR3 here is CASSSGTGGTDTQYF. CDR3 nucleotide sequence: TGTGCCAGCAGCTCCGGGACAGGGGGCACAGATACGCAGTATTTT.

This clonotype was seen at least ten times. This sequence joins TRBV30 and TRBJ2-5, with D tentatively TRBD2 (5 bases). Germline assignment: CDR1 GTSNPN and CDR2 SVGIG (reference sequence). CDR3 length equals 11 residues. Deletions cut 8 bases from V and 2 bases from J, with 9 bases between. The CDR3 nucleotides read TGTGCCGGGGAGCAACAAGAGACCCAGTACTTC. It translates to CAGEQQETQYF.

The sample holds many counts of this clonotype. This chain links TRBV4-3 with TRBJ2-7; 8 bases agree with TRBD2. Trimming at V came to 1 base and at J to 1 base, leaving 6 bases not matched to a gene. This CDR3 contains 16 residues. CDR1 LGHNA and CDR2 YSLEER come from the germline V gene. The CDR3 region is CASSQAASGPSYEQYF. As DNA, the CDR3 is TGCGCCAGCAGCCAAGCGGCTAGCGGGCCATCCTACGAGCAGTACTTC.

This clonotype was seen ten or more times. The gene calls are TRBV6-5 and TRBJ1-5, with no clear D. V was shortened by 7 bases and J by 6 bases, with 13 bases between the two germline ends. Looked up from germline, CDR1 is MNHEY and CDR2 is SVGAGI. The CDR3 contains 13 residues. The CDR3 is CASTNGVGQPQHF. CDR3 nucleotide sequence: TGTGCCAGCACCAACGGGGTAGGTCAGCCCCAGCATTTT.

This clonotype has ten or more counts. The CDR3, as DNA: TGCAGTGGATGGACAGGGCCGAATCAGCCCCAGCATTTT. This encodes CSGWTGPNQPQHF. V gene TRBV20-1 combines with J gene TRBJ1-5; 8 bases line up with TRBD1. The germline CDR1 and CDR2 sequences are DFQATT and SNEGSKA (reference sequence). J gave up 4 bases and V 7 bases, and 6 bases lay outside the gene matches. This CDR3 is 13 amino acids long.

This clonotype was seen many times. This chain joins TRBV6-1 and TRBJ1-1, with 9 bases matching TRBD1. Germline V gene lookup returns CDR1 MNHNS and CDR2 SASEGT. V lost 3 bases to trimming and J lost 4 bases; unmatched junction nucleotides: 18. This CDR3 comprises 19 residues. CDR3 sequence reads: CASSDAGLGQGGWGTEAFF. The CDR3 DNA sequence: TGTGCCAGCAGTGATGCTGGTTTGGGACAGGGAGGATGGGGCACTGAAGCTTTCTTT.

The genes are TRBV4-1 and TRBJ1-5; 9 bases are shared with TRBD1. The J segment lost 0 bases and the V segment lost 7 bases, leaving 4 bases of the junction unmatched. Germline values: CDR1 MGHRA, CDR2 YSYEKL. CDR3 length: 15 residues. The CDR3 nucleotides read TGCGCCAGCAACCGGGACAGGGATAGCAATCAGCCCCAGCATTTT. This translates into CASNRDRDSNQPQHF.

CDR3 residues: CASSPGQGKAFF. Written as DNA, the CDR3 is TGTGCCAGCAGCCCGGGACAGGGGAAAGCTTTCTTT. V and J are TRBV6-5 and TRBJ1-1; 10 bases are shared with TRBD1. Trimming at V came to 6 bases and at J to 9 bases, leaving 4 bases not matched to a gene. CDR3 size: 12 residues. The germline V gene encodes CDR1 MNHEY and CDR2 SVGAGI.

In this sample, this clonotype turned up many times. The rearrangement joins TRBV5-6 to TRBJ1-5; TRBD1 might be the D (6 bases). Germline assignment: CDR1 SGHDT and CDR2 YYEEEE. This CDR3 has 15 amino acids. V was trimmed by 6 bases and J by 2 bases, leaving 15 bases between them. The CDR3 DNA is TGTGCCAGCACCGTATCTCGACAGGGCAATCAGCCCCAGCATTTT. Its protein is CASTVSRQGNQPQHF.

The sample holds a few counts of this clonotype. This sequence joins TRBV6-5 and TRBJ1-6, with 11 bases fitting TRBD1. Trimming at V came to 6 bases and at J to 9 bases, leaving 4 bases not matched to a gene. This CDR3 contains 14 residues. Germline-derived CDR1 and CDR2 are MNHEY and SVGAGI. The CDR3 reads CASSRDRGISPLHF. CDR3 DNA sequence: TGTGCCAGCAGCAGGGACAGGGGGATTTCACCCCTCCACTTT.

This clonotype came up many times. The chain uses TRBV21-1 and TRBJ1-3. TRBV21-1 is flagged as a pseudogene. CDR3 length: 15 amino acids. In nucleotides, the CDR3 is TGTGCCAGCAGCCCGGGACTTTCCTCTGGAAACACCATATATTTT. This translates into CASSPGLSSGNTIYF.

This clonotype appeared many times. The J gene is TRBJ1-5, the V gene TRBV19, with 10 bases matching TRBD1. J gave up 4 bases and V 4 bases, and 7 bases lay outside the gene matches. The CDR3 covers 16 residues. The germline CDR1 and CDR2 sequences are LNHDA and SQIVND (reference sequence). The CDR3 here is CASSRTDRGVNQPQHF. The CDR3 DNA reads as TGTGCCAGTAGTAGGACGGACAGGGGGGTGAATCAGCCCCAGCATTTT. Combining the CDR3 with reference TRBV19 and TRBJ1-5 gives the whole variable domain DGGITQSPKYLFRKEGQNVTLSCEQNLNHDAMYWYRQDPGQGLRLIYYSQIVNDFQKGDIAEGYSVSREKKESFPLTVTSAQKNPTAFYLCASSRTDRGVNQPQHFGDGTRLSIL.